This T cell receptor beta chain was captured by sequencing in a study of cytomegalovirus exposure and HLA in healthy donors. The V end was cut by 6 bases, the J end by 5 bases, with 13 bases between. The germline CDR1 and CDR2 sequences are SQVTM and ANQGSEA. The CDR3 length is 12 residues. The study ran its PCR with 60 Vbeta and 13 Jbeta primers. The repertoire was sequenced with immunoSEQ multiplex PCR; TCRdb's copy has only in-frame clones and lacks some. The sample shows tens of thousands of clones, more than 65% of them seen only once. The sequence was collected from a man aged 25 to 40 in good health and CMV-seronegative. The chain is built from TRBV29-1 and TRBJ1-1; D possibly corresponds to TRBD1 (6 bases). Sequenced input: PBMCs. CDR3 region: CSVVTGITEAFF. The CDR3 DNA follows: TGCAGCGTGGTCACAGGGATAACTGAAGCTTTCTTT. The full variable domain, rest sourced from reference TRBV29-1 and TRBJ1-1, is SAVISQKPSRDICQRGTSLTIQCQVDSQVTMMFWYRQQPGQSLTLIATANQGSEATYESGFVIDKFPISRPNLTFSTLTVSNMSPEDSSIYLCSVVTGITEAFFGQGTRLTVV.